Below are 15 T cell receptor beta chains sequenced from a single sample in a study of cytomegalovirus exposure and HLA in healthy donors. The PCR ran on 60 Vbeta and 13 Jbeta primers. The assay was immunoSEQ multiplex PCR, and TCRdb's table has in-frame clones only and misses some. The table lists 150,000 or so clones, 70% to 90% of them singletons. The sample taken for sequencing was PBMCs. The receptors stem from a man younger than 30 in good health and CMV-seropositive.

The chain has TRBV15 and TRBJ2-7, with TRBD1 matching over 8 bases. The germline gives CDR1 LNHNV, CDR2 YYDKDF (reference sequence). The CDR3 is 13 amino acids. Trimming took 1 base from V and 5 from J; bases not matched to a gene: 1. The CDR3 DNA follows: TGTGCCACCAGCAGAGGACAGGGGAACGAGCAGTACTTC. Residues: CATSRGQGNEQYF.

V and J are TRBV7-9 and TRBJ1-4; 8 positions match TRBD1. Trimming at V came to 3 bases and at J to 6 bases, leaving 9 bases not matched to a gene. This CDR3 comprises 16 residues. Germline V gene sequence: CDR1 SEHNR, CDR2 FQNEAQ (reference sequence). The CDR3 region is CASSFVPGGADEKLFF. The CDR3 coding sequence is TGTGCCAGCAGCTTCGTCCCAGGGGGCGCCGATGAAAAACTGTTTTTT.

The chain has TRBV19 and TRBJ1-5; a weak D match, TRBD1 (6 bases). V dropped 3 bases and J dropped 7 bases, with 16 bases sitting between them. From germline, CDR1 is LNHDA and CDR2 SQIVND (reference sequence). The CDR3 is made up of 15 amino acids. CDR3 in DNA: TGTGCCAGTAGTATGGATAAACAGGGTTGGCAGCCCCAGCATTTT. Translated: CASSMDKQGWQPQHF.

The chain carries TRBV6-1 and TRBJ1-4; 7 bases are a match to TRBD1. The CDR3 runs 16 residues. Germline CDR1 reads MNHNS; CDR2 reads SASEGT. The ends lost 0 bases at V and 8 bases at J; junction bases unmatched: 9. The CDR3 DNA is TGTGCCAGCAGTGAAGCGACGAACAGGGGTTGGGAAAAACTGTTTTTT. Translation gives CASSEATNRGWEKLFF.

V is TRBV18 and J is TRBJ1-5; a possible D gene is TRBD1 (5 bases). Per germline, CDR1 KGHSH and CDR2 LQKENI. With 5 bases removed from V and 5 bases from J, the gap between germline ends came to 7 bases. The CDR3 length is 12 residues. As DNA, the CDR3 is TGTGCCAGCTCAGGGGGGGATCAGCCCCAGCATTTT. Translation: CASSGGDQPQHF.

The V and J genes are TRBV7-6 and TRBJ2-6, with D possibly matching TRBD2 (5 bases). Germline assignment: CDR1 SGHVS and CDR2 FNYEAQ. This CDR3 has 15 residues. Trimming took 1 base from V and 2 from J, leaving 6 bases between them. The CDR3 loop is CASSLGETGANVLTF. The CDR3 nucleotides read TGTGCCAGCAGCTTAGGGGAGACTGGGGCCAACGTCCTGACTTTC.

The chain employs TRBV10-3 and TRBJ2-3, with D perhaps TRBD1 (5 bases). V dropped 4 bases and J dropped 3 bases, with 14 bases sitting between them. Germline assignment: CDR1 ENHRY and CDR2 SYGVKD. The length of the CDR3 is 15 residues. CDR3 sequence: CAISGVGSGTDTQYF. The CDR3 DNA sequence: TGTGCCATCAGTGGGGTGGGTTCAGGGACAGATACGCAGTATTTT.

This chain joins TRBV4-3 and TRBJ2-7; D uncertain. V lost 0 bases and J 2 bases, leaving 11 bases between the germline ends. Germline V CDR1 and CDR2: LGHNA, YSLEER. This CDR3 contains 15 residues. As DNA, the CDR3 is TGCGCCAGCAGCCAAGATTTTGCCGGAGCCTACGAGCAGTACTTC. This sequence encodes CASSQDFAGAYEQYF.

The V and J genes are TRBV7-2 and TRBJ1-3, with 7 bases aligning to TRBD1. This CDR3 is 15 amino acids long. The V and J ends lost 4 bases and 4 bases, in that order; junction bases with no gene match: 7. In germline, CDR1 is SGHTA, CDR2 FQGNSA. CDR3 protein: CASSSVTGAGNTIYF. The CDR3 bases are TGTGCCAGCAGCTCCGTCACAGGGGCCGGAAACACCATATATTTT.

Concerning this clone: An end of the junction differs from the germline gene, which may be a read error. The chain recombines TRBV6-1 with TRBJ2-1; 9 bases are shared with TRBD2. The CDR3 spans 14 residues. Germline V gene data show CDR1 as MNHNS and CDR2 as SASEGT. The CDR3 DNA sequence: TGTGCCAGCAGAGAAGCGGGGGGAAACAATGAGCAGTTCTTC. It encodes CASREAGGNNEQFF.

J is TRBJ1-3 and V is TRBV11-2; a weak D match, TRBD1 (6 bases). Trimming left V 4 bases short and J 7 bases short, with 14 bases between. Germline V lookup: CDR1 SGHAT, CDR2 FQNNGV. The CDR3 covers 14 residues. CDR3 coding DNA: TGTGCCAGCAGCTCGACAGGTTCAGGGAACACCATATATTTT. Protein: CASSSTGSGNTIYF.

The chain is built from TRBV15 and TRBJ2-7; D is perhaps TRBD2 (6 bases). V gave up 0 bases and J gave up 2 bases, with 8 bases separating them. CDR3 length equals 14 residues. Germline loops: CDR1 LNHNV, CDR2 YYDKDF (reference sequence). CDR3 DNA sequence: TGTGCCACCAGCAGAGAGGGGGGAGCCTACGAGCAGTACTTC. This codes for CATSREGGAYEQYF. The entire variable domain, with the rest obtained from reference TRBV15 and TRBJ2-7, is as follows: DAMVIQNPRYQVTQFGKPVTLSCSQTLNHNVMYWYQQKSSQAPKLLFHYYDKDFNNEADTPDNFQSRRPNTSFCFLDIRSPGLGDTAMYLCATSREGGAYEQYFGPGTRLTVT.

On this clone: The junction departs from germline at one end; a sequencing error may be responsible. In the same sample, other DNA sequences code for this CDR3. The genes are TRBV27 and TRBJ1-2, with 10 bases lining up with TRBD1. The CDR3 spans 15 residues. The germline gives CDR1 MNHEY, CDR2 SMNVEV (reference sequence). CDR3 DNA: TGTGCCAGCAGCTTATCGGGACAGGGGAACTATGGCTACACCTTC. This codes for CASSLSGQGNYGYTF.

This clone was seen a single time. This sequence joins TRBV6-6 and TRBJ1-6; 7 bases fit TRBD1. CDR3 length: 15 residues. Per the germline V gene, CDR1 is MNHNY and CDR2 is SVGAGI (reference sequence). Trimming at V came to 4 bases and at J to 13 bases, leaving 13 bases not matched to a gene. CDR3 coding DNA: TGTGCCAGCAGTTCCCGACAGGGTCCCGAATCGCCCCTCCACTTT. This codes for CASSSRQGPESPLHF.

The chain links TRBV6-5 to TRBJ1-6; 7 bases are a match to TRBD1. V was pared by 7 bases and J by 7 bases, with 7 bases of the junction left unmatched. Germline lookup yields CDR1 MNHEY and CDR2 SVGAGI. This CDR3 is built from 14 residues. The DNA for the CDR3 is TGTGCCAGCAAAAACAGGGGCCAAAATTCACCCCTCCACTTT. Translating it yields CASKNRGQNSPLHF.